The 9 T cell receptor beta chains presented below share a single source sample, sequenced in a study of T cell responses to AZD1222 COVID-19 vaccine. Assay: immunoSEQ multiplex PCR; the TCRdb copy retains only in-frame clones and omits some. Of about 14,000 clones listed, about 80% are singletons. The sequences come from peripheral blood, collected 28 days after the second AZD1222 dose. These receptors came from an adult who received the AZD1222 COVID-19 vaccine.

V gene TRBV27 combines with J gene TRBJ1-2; D remains ambiguous. This CDR3 comprises 14 residues. V lost 2 bases and J 4 bases, leaving 11 bases between the germline ends. Germline V gene lookup returns CDR1 MNHEY and CDR2 SMNVEV (reference sequence). CDR3 region: CASSLTEGLYGYTF. CDR3 DNA: TGTGCCAGCAGTTTAACGGAGGGCCTCTATGGCTACACCTTC.

This chain uses TRBV11-2 with TRBJ2-7, with D maybe TRBD2 (5 bases). Germline V gene sequence: CDR1 SGHAT, CDR2 FQNNGV. V lost 2 bases to trimming and J lost 4 bases, with 12 bases between them. This CDR3 is built from 14 residues. For the CDR3, the DNA is TGTGCCAGCAGCTTACTCCGGGGAAATTACGAGCAGTACTTC. This sequence encodes CASSLLRGNYEQYF. Full variable domain (remainder filled in from reference TRBV11-2 and TRBJ2-7): EAGVAQSPRYKIIEKRQSVAFWCNPISGHATLYWYQQILGQGPKLLIQFQNNGVVDDSQLPKDRFSAERLKGVDSTLKIQPAKLEDSAVYLCASSLLRGNYEQYFGPGTRLTVT.

A few counts support this clone. V usage is TRBV6-5 and J usage is TRBJ2-7; D unclear. The germline gives CDR1 MNHEY, CDR2 SVGAGI. With 2 bases removed from V and 0 bases from J, the gap between germline ends came to 2 bases. This CDR3 contains 12 residues. This CDR3 reads CASSYNSYEQYF. DNA of the CDR3: TGTGCCAGCAGTTACAACTCCTACGAGCAGTACTTC.

In its sample, this clone was seen once. This chain connects TRBV18 to TRBJ2-1, with TRBD2 matching 8 bases. CDR1 and CDR2 (germline): KGHSH, LQKENI. The trim removed 5 bases at V and 4 bases at J, leaving 10 bases unmatched. The CDR3 contains 16 residues. In DNA form, the CDR3 reads TGTGCCAGCTCAGTAATGAGCGGGAGCTGGTACAATGAGCAGTTCTTC. This translates into CASSVMSGSWYNEQFF.

The CDR3 DNA reads as TGTGCCAGCAGTCTAGGGGGGAATTATGGCTACACCTTC. Amino acid sequence: CASSLGGNYGYTF. This chain connects TRBV27 to TRBJ1-2; weak D call: TRBD1 (6 bases). Trimming left V 5 bases short and J 5 bases short, with 12 bases between. The CDR3 has 13 amino acids. Germline CDR1 MNHEY, CDR2 SMNVEV (reference sequence).

The V and J genes are TRBV2 and TRBJ2-4, with D perhaps TRBD1 (5 bases). The CDR3 sequence is 14 residues long. The germline V gene has CDR1 SNHLY and CDR2 FYNNEI. The V end was cut by 6 bases, the J end by 2 bases, with 11 bases between. CDR3 sequence reads: CASSAGSSKNIQYF. Here the CDR3 DNA reads TGTGCCAGCAGCGCAGGGTCTTCCAAAAACATTCAGTACTTC. Drawing the rest from reference TRBV2 and TRBJ2-4, the complete variable domain is EPEVTQTPSHQVTQMGQEVILRCVPISNHLYFYWYRQILGQKVEFLVSFYNNEISEKSEIFDDQFSVERPDGSNFTLKIRSTKLEDSAMYFCASSAGSSKNIQYFGAGTRLSVL.

The chain carries TRBV21-1 and TRBJ1-5. TRBV21-1 constitutes a pseudogene. CDR3 length: 19 amino acids. For the CDR3, the DNA is TGTGCCAGCAGCAAAGTCGGGGTCGGTCACTGGGATAGCAATCAGCCCCAGCATTTT. The encoded protein is CASSKVGVGHWDSNQPQHF.

This clone was counted once. This CDR3 is CASSLGGPSSYNEQFF. In DNA, the CDR3 is TGCGCCAGCAGCTTGGGTGGGCCGAGCTCCTACAATGAGCAGTTCTTC. The V and J genes are TRBV5-1 and TRBJ2-1, with D unclear. The CDR3 has 16 residues. From germline, CDR1 is SGHRS and CDR2 YFSETQ. Trimming removed 0 bases from V and 0 bases from J, with 10 bases in between.

This chain uses TRBV24-1 with TRBJ1-5, with D unresolved. Between the trimmed V and J ends, which lost 4 bases and 3 bases, there was a span of 9 bases. The germline V gene encodes CDR1 KGHDR and CDR2 SFDVKD. This CDR3 has 14 amino acids. The CDR3 here is CATSEDGTNQPQHF. The DNA for the CDR3 is TGTGCCACCAGTGAAGACGGAACCAATCAGCCCCAGCATTTT.